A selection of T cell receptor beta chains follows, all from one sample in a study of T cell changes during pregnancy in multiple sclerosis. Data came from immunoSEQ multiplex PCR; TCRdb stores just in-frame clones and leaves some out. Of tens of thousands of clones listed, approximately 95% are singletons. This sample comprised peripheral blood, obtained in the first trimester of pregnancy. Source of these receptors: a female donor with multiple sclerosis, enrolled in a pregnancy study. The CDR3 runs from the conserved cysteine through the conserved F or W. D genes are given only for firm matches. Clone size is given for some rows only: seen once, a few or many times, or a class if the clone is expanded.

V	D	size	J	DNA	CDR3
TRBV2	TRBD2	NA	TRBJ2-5	TGTGCCAGCAGCCTGACTAGCGGGGGGGCCGGGGAGACCCAGTACTTC	CASSLTSGGAGETQYF
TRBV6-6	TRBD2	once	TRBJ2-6	TGTGCCAGCTGGACTAGCGGGAGTGGGGCCAACGTCCTGACTTTC	CASWTSGSGANVLTF
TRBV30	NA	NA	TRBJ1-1	TGTGCCTGGAGCCCCACAGGGATCGGCACTGAAGCTTTCTTT	CAWSPTGIGTEAFF
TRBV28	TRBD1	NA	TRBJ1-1	TGTGCCAGCAGTCTGGACAGGGATGTGAATGAAGCTTTCTTT	CASSLDRDVNEAFF
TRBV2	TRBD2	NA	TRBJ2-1	TGTGCCAGCAGGGGACTGAGCGCGGGAGGGCCACACAATGAGCAGTTCTTC	CASRGLSAGGPHNEQFF
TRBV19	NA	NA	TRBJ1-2	TGTGCCACCAGGACAGCGAGCTATGGCTACACCTTC	CATRTASYGYTF
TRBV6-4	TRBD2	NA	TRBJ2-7	TGTGCCGGAGTAGGACTAGACTCCTACGAGCAGTACTTC	CAGVGLDSYEQYF
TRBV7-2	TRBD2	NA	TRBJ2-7	TGTGCCAGCAGCCGCACTAGCGGGAGATACGAGCAGTACTTC	CASSRTSGRYEQYF
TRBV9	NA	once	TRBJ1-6	TGTGCCAGCAGCATCGGACAGCTCTATAATTCACCCCTCCACTTT	CASSIGQLYNSPLHF
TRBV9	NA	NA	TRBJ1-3	TGTGCCAGCAGCGTAGGTTCCCGGGTCCGATCCGGAAACACCATATATTTT	CASSVGSRVRSGNTIYF
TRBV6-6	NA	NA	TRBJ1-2	TGTGCCACTAAACAGGGCAACTATGGCTACACCTTC	CATKQGNYGYTF
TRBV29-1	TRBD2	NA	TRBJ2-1	TGCAGCGTTGAAGTCGACCAGCGGGAGGGCCATGAGCAGTTCTTC	CSVEVDQREGHEQFF
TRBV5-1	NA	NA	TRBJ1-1	TGCGCCAGCAGCTTACTGTCAGACATGAACACTGAAGCTTTCTTT	CASSLLSDMNTEAFF
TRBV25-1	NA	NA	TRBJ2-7	TGTGCCAGCAGTGAATCTGGTGCGGGACAGTCCTACGAGCAGTACTTC	CASSESGAGQSYEQYF
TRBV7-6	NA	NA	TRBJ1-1	TGTGCCAGCAGCTTAGCCCTGGGGGCGGCGAACACTGAAGCTTTCTTT	CASSLALGAANTEAFF
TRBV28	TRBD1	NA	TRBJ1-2	TGTGCCAGCACCCAGGGGCAGGGGGTGAGCTACACCTTC	CASTQGQGVSYTF
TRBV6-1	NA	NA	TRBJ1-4	TGTGCCAGCAGCTCCACTCGGGGAACTAATGAAAAACTGTTTTTT	CASSSTRGTNEKLFF
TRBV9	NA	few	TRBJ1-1	TGTGCCAGCAGTGGCGGGGAGAGAACTGAAGCTTTCTTT	CASSGGERTEAFF
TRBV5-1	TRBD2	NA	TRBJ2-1	TGCGCCAGCAGCTTAGGACTAGCGGGAGGGGAGAGCTCCTACAATGAGCAGTTCTTC	CASSLGLAGGESSYNEQFF
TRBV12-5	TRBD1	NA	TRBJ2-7	TGTGCTAGTGGCCCCGACAGGGGAATGTACGAGCAGTACTTC	CASGPDRGMYEQYF
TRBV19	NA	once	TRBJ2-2	TGTGCCAGTAGTTTCGCGGGGGCGGGGACCGGGGAGCTGTTTTTT	CASSFAGAGTGELFF
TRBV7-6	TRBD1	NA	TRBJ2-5	TGTGCCAGCAGGACCCGGGACAGGGGATTGGGAGAGACCCAGTACTTC	CASRTRDRGLGETQYF
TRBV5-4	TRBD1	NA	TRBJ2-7	TGTGCCAGCAGCTTGGGGGACAGTACCTACGAGCAGTACTTC	CASSLGDSTYEQYF
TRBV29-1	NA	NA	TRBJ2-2	TGCAGCGTTTCAGTCCCCGCGAACACCGGGGAGCTGTTTTTT	CSVSVPANTGELFF
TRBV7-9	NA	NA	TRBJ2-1	TGTGCCAGCAGCTTTGGGACAAGTAGGGTGGAGAATGAGCAGTTCTTC	CASSFGTSRVENEQFF
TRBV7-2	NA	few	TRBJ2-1	TGTGCCAGCAGCTTAGCCCAAGGCGGTGGTGAGCAGTTCTTC	CASSLAQGGGEQFF
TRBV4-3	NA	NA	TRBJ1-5	TGCGCCAGCAGCCAAGATCGGGAAAGATGGGGGCCGGGTAGCAATCAGCCCCAGCATTTT	CASSQDRERWGPGSNQPQHF
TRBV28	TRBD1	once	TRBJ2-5	TGTGCCAGCAGTCCCCGGGACAGGGGATTCGGCGGGACACACCAAGAGACCCAGTACTTC	CASSPRDRGFGGTHQETQYF
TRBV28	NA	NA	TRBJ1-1	TGTGCCAGCAGCCCACCCCAGGTTCAAGTCGTGGAAGCTTTCTTT	CASSPPQVQVVEAFF
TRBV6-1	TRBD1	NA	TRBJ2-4	TGTGCCAGCAGAGGACAGGCGCTAGCCAAAAACATTCAGTACTTC	CASRGQALAKNIQYF
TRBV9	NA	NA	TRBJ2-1	TGTGCCAGCAGCGTAGGGGGGCGCAATGAGCAGTTCTTC	CASSVGGRNEQFF
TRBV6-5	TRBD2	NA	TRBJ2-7	TGTGCCACGGGGCCGACTGGGGGGGCCTACGAGCAGTACTTC	CATGPTGGAYEQYF
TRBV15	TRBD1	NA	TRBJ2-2	TGTGCCACCAGCAAGGGGGACAGGGGGACCGGGGAGCTGTTTTTT	CATSKGDRGTGELFF
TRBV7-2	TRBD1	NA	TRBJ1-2	TGTGCCAGCAGCTCCTGGGACAGGGGAAAATATGGCTACACCTTC	CASSSWDRGKYGYTF
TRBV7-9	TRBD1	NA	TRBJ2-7	TGTGCCAGCAGTTCCCAGACAGGGGACGAGCAGTACTTC	CASSSQTGDEQYF
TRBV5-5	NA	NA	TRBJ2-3	TGTGCCAGCAGCATGACTCGCACAGATACGCAGTATTTT	CASSMTRTDTQYF
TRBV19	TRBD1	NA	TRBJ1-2	TGTGCCAGTAGCCCCAGGGACAGGGCGGATGGCTACACCTTC	CASSPRDRADGYTF
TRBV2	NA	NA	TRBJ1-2	TGTGCCAGCAGTGGGAGGACGGACCGATATGGCTACACCTTC	CASSGRTDRYGYTF
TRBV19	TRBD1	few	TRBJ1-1	TGTGCCAGTAGTTGGGGCGGACAGGGAAACACTGAAGCTTTCTTT	CASSWGGQGNTEAFF
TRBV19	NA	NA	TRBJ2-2	TGTGCCAGTACCAGCAGGGCGAACACCGGGGAGCTGTTTTTT	CASTSRANTGELFF
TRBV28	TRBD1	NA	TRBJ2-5	TGTGCCAGCAGCTGGACAGGGATCCACCAAGAGACCCAGTACTTC	CASSWTGIHQETQYF
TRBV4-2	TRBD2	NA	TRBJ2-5	TGTGCCAGCAGCCAAGAAGGGTCGTCCCCCAGTCGGGAGGCCCAGTACTTC	CASSQEGSSPSREAQYF
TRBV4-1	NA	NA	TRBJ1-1	TGCGCCAGCAGCCAGACCAGGGACACTGAAGCTTTCTTT	CASSQTRDTEAFF
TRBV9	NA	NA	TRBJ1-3	TGTGCCAGCAGCCGAAGGGCAGGGGAAGACCGCTCTGGAAACACCATATATTTT	CASSRRAGEDRSGNTIYF
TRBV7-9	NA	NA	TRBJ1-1	TGTGCCAGCACCAACACCTTGAACACTGAAGCTTTCTTT	CASTNTLNTEAFF
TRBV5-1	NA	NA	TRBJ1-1	TGCGCCAGCAGCACGGGGAGGCAGATGAACACTGAAGCTTTCTTT	CASSTGRQMNTEAFF
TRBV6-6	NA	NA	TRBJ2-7	TGTGCCAGCAGGGCCAGGGTATCCGGCTCCTACGAGCAGTACTTC	CASRARVSGSYEQYF
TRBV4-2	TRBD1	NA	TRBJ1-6	TGTGCCAGCAGCCATGGACAGGGAGAACCCCTCCACTTT	CASSHGQGEPLHF
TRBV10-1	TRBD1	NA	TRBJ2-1	TGCGCCAGCAGGGACGTAGGGGACAGGGTGTTCTTC	CASRDVGDRVFF